The 16 T cell receptor beta chains below were found in one sample sequenced in a study of control samples from healthy donors and cancer patients. TCRdb's copy holds only in-frame clones and misses some; the assay was immunoSEQ multiplex PCR. The sample has 80,000 or so clones, 94% seen once. Sequenced material: blood. These receptors all stem from a middle-aged woman in good health.

This clone was seen a single time. V and J are TRBV19 and TRBJ2-7; 7 bases map to TRBD1. The J segment lost 3 bases and the V segment lost 6 bases, leaving 2 bases of the junction unmatched. Germline CDR1 and CDR2: LNHDA and SQIVND (reference sequence). The CDR3 spans 12 residues. The CDR3: CASSGDSYEQYF. The CDR3 DNA reads TGTGCCAGTAGCGGGGACAGCTACGAGCAGTACTTC.

V gene TRBV5-1 combines with J gene TRBJ1-1; D uncertain. Germline values: CDR1 SGHRS, CDR2 YFSETQ. The CDR3 is made up of 16 amino acids. Trimming left V 0 bases short and J 4 bases short, with 16 bases between. The CDR3 here is CASSLDSPSLSTEAFF. The CDR3 nucleotides are TGCGCCAGCAGCTTGGATTCGCCGAGTTTGAGCACTGAAGCTTTCTTT.

This clone has only one observation. The chain has TRBV6-2 or TRBV6-3 and TRBJ2-5, with 7 bases identical to TRBD2. Looked up from germline, CDR1 is MNHEY and CDR2 is SVGEGT. The CDR3 loop spans 14 amino acids. The junction had 5 bases not matched to a gene; V was cut back by 5 bases and J by 2 bases. CDR3: CASSTGGGQETQYF. The CDR3 DNA is TGTGCCAGCAGTACGGGGGGTGGACAAGAGACCCAGTACTTC.

The chain recombines TRBV27 with TRBJ2-7; D gene ambiguous. The CDR3 extends over 15 amino acids. Deletions cut 4 bases from V and 0 bases from J, with 13 bases between. CDR1 is MNHEY and CDR2 is SMNVEV in the germline V gene (reference sequence). CDR3: CASSSRTLSSYEQYF. CDR3 nucleotides: TGTGCCAGCAGTTCCCGGACCCTTAGCTCCTACGAGCAGTACTTC.

V and J are TRBV5-4 and TRBJ2-5; no clear D. From germline, CDR1 is SGHNT and CDR2 YYREEE (reference sequence). The CDR3 runs 15 residues. Trimming cost V 1 base and J 1 base, with 11 bases left between them. CDR3 residues: CASSLQVSTQETQYF. Here the CDR3 DNA reads TGTGCCAGCAGCTTGCAAGTGTCTACCCAAGAGACCCAGTACTTC.

V gene TRBV6-5 combines with J gene TRBJ2-7; 7 nucleotides agree with TRBD1. Germline CDR1 is MNHEY and CDR2 is SVGAGI. The CDR3 has 15 residues. V gave up 6 bases and J gave up 2 bases; unmatched junction bases: 10. CDR3 sequence: CASSVGQVTTYEQYF. In DNA, the CDR3 is TGTGCCAGCAGCGTCGGACAGGTTACCACCTACGAGCAGTACTTC.

The chain joins TRBV6-5 to TRBJ1-2; D not resolved. The CDR3 extends over 11 amino acids. Trimming left V 6 bases short and J 3 bases short, with 5 bases between. Germline values: CDR1 MNHEY, CDR2 SVGAGI. Here the CDR3 DNA reads TGTGCCAGCAGAGATCACTATGGCTACACCTTC. This gives the protein CASRDHYGYTF.

This clone is medium-sized by share. This sequence joins TRBV6-1 and TRBJ1-1; D ambiguous. V gave up 2 bases and J gave up 1 base, with 11 bases separating them. CDR3 length equals 15 residues. Per the germline V gene, CDR1 is MNHNS and CDR2 is SASEGT. The CDR3 protein is CASSESGRSNTEAFF. CDR3 bases: TGTGCCAGCAGTGAATCGGGCAGGTCGAACACTGAAGCTTTCTTT.

V usage is TRBV6-6 and J usage is TRBJ1-3, with 10 bases matching TRBD1. This CDR3 spans 17 amino acids. The ends lost 5 bases at V and 2 bases at J; junction bases unmatched: 9. Looked up from germline, CDR1 is MNHNY and CDR2 is SVGAGI (reference sequence). The CDR3 here is CASSPQGGTGAGNTIYF. CDR3 coding DNA: TGTGCCAGCAGTCCCCAGGGGGGGACAGGGGCTGGAAACACCATATATTTT.

The chain joins TRBV27 to TRBJ2-1; no firm D call. Germline V gene data show CDR1 as MNHEY and CDR2 as SMNVEV (reference sequence). Trimming pared 5 bases from V and 1 base from J, leaving 9 bases between. This CDR3 is built from 14 residues. The CDR3 sequence: CASSIMLSYNEQFF. CDR3 DNA sequence: TGTGCCAGCAGTATCATGTTATCCTACAATGAGCAGTTCTTC.

CDR3 in DNA: TGTGCCAGCAGTTTGTGGAAGGAGGGGCGGGGACAGAACACCGGGGAGCTGTTTTTT. Translating gives CASSLWKEGRGQNTGELFF. This sequence joins TRBV27 and TRBJ2-2; TRBD1 or TRBD2 may be the D gene (6 bases each). Germline V gene lookup returns CDR1 MNHEY and CDR2 SMNVEV (reference sequence). V was trimmed by 3 bases and J by 1 base, leaving 21 bases between them. The CDR3 totals 19 residues.

The gene calls are TRBV2 and TRBJ1-2; D is perhaps TRBD1 (5 bases). There are 15 residues in the CDR3. Trimming pared 1 base from V and 1 base from J, leaving 10 bases between. Looked up from germline, CDR1 is SNHLY and CDR2 is FYNNEI. The CDR3 DNA sequence: TGTGCCAGCAGTGAAGGGGGGGTCGTTAACTATGGCTACACCTTC. Amino acid sequence: CASSEGGVVNYGYTF.

The chain joins TRBV18 to TRBJ1-1; 12 nucleotides align to TRBD1. CDR1 is KGHSH and CDR2 is LQKENI in the germline V gene. V was clipped by 3 bases and J by 1 base; unmatched bases: 3. The CDR3 runs 16 residues. CDR3 in amino acids: CASSPGTGGPNTEAFF. Written as DNA, the CDR3 is TGTGCCAGCTCACCGGGGACAGGGGGCCCGAACACTGAAGCTTTCTTT.

V is TRBV4-2 and J is TRBJ1-1; perhaps TRBD1 as D (6 bases). Germline assignment: CDR1 LGHNA and CDR2 YNFKEQ. V gave up 0 bases and J gave up 4 bases, with 21 bases separating them. The CDR3 is 18 residues long. The CDR3 region is CASSQDLLGPGAGTEAFF. The CDR3 coding sequence is TGTGCCAGCAGCCAAGATCTCCTCGGGCCGGGGGCTGGCACTGAAGCTTTCTTT.

The V and J genes are TRBV6-6 and TRBJ1-5; D may be TRBD1 (5 bases). Trimming left V 0 bases short and J 8 bases short, with 14 bases between. Per germline, CDR1 MNHNY and CDR2 SVGAGI (reference sequence). The CDR3 consists of 15 residues. The CDR3 nucleotides read TGTGCCAGCAGTTACTCACAGGCCAATCGGGAGCCCCAGCATTTT. This gives the protein CASSYSQANREPQHF.

This chain links TRBV24-1 with TRBJ2-5; 9 bases match TRBD2. Germline trimming cut 5 bases from V and 2 bases from J; bases unmatched to any gene: 11. This CDR3 is 17 amino acids long. CDR1 KGHDR and CDR2 SFDVKD come from the germline V gene. CDR3 sequence: CATSARGGPRPQETQYF. CDR3 nucleotides: TGTGCCACCAGTGCGCGGGGGGGCCCTCGGCCACAAGAGACCCAGTACTTC.